The 21 T cell receptor beta chains presented below share a single source sample, sequenced in a study of blood T cell repertoires in COVID-19. Sequencing was performed with immunoSEQ multiplex PCR; in TCRdb, only in-frame clones are kept and a portion is missing. The sample gives roughly 190,000 clones, around 80% of which show up once; approximately 15% is in the top ten. Sample: peripheral blood. The receptors derive from a man aged 25 to 40 with active or convalescent COVID-19.

In DNA form, the CDR3 reads TGTGCCAGCAGTCTGACTAGCGGGGGACAAGAGACCCAGTACTTC. It is translated as CASSLTSGGQETQYF. The V call is TRBV6-4, the J call TRBJ2-5; 12 bases map to TRBD2. Germline V gene data show CDR1 as MRHNA and CDR2 as SNTAGT. This CDR3 comprises 15 residues. Trimming took 5 bases from V and 2 from J; bases not matched to a gene: 3.

The rearrangement joins TRBV6-5 to TRBJ1-2; 8 bases agree with TRBD1. Germline V lookup: CDR1 MNHEY, CDR2 SVGAGI. CDR3 length: 14 residues. Losses at the gene ends were 5 bases for V and 4 bases for J; bases not matched to a gene: 6. The CDR3 DNA reads TGTGCCAGCAGTAGACAGGGGAGACTCTATGGCTACACCTTC. It specifies CASSRQGRLYGYTF.

This chain uses TRBV5-6 with TRBJ1-6; 7 positions match TRBD1. The CDR3 is made up of 15 amino acids. Per the germline V gene, CDR1 is SGHDT and CDR2 is YYEEEE. The trim removed 3 bases at V and 3 bases at J, leaving 3 bases unmatched. This CDR3 is CASSSGTVYNSPLHF. The CDR3 nucleotides are TGTGCCAGCAGCTCGGGGACAGTCTATAATTCACCCCTCCACTTT.

The CDR3 protein is CASSPLPSGSHNEQFF. The CDR3 DNA reads as TGTGCCAGCAGCCCTCTCCCTAGCGGGAGTCACAATGAGCAGTTCTTC. This chain connects TRBV5-6 to TRBJ2-1; TRBD2 matches at 10 bases. The CDR3 loop spans 16 amino acids. After removal of 4 bases from V and 5 bases from J, the junction contained 9 bases not matched to a gene. The V gene's germline CDR1 is SGHDT and CDR2 YYEEEE.

CDR3 in DNA: TGTGCCAGCAGTTACTCGCTAGCGGGAGGGCCCTCGGCCAAAAACATTCAGTACTTC. This gives the protein CASSYSLAGGPSAKNIQYF. The chain carries TRBV6-2 or TRBV6-3 and TRBJ2-4, with 12 bases aligning to TRBD2. The CDR3 totals 19 residues. The V segment lost 0 bases and the J segment 1 base; nucleotides outside the gene matches: 7. Germline-derived CDR1 and CDR2 are MNHEY and SVGEGT.

V usage is TRBV12-3 or TRBV12-4 and J usage is TRBJ1-2; no reliable D call. The CDR3 covers 13 residues. V was pared by 3 bases and J by 4 bases, with 9 bases between. The CDR3 loop reads CASSFFLGYGYTF. The DNA of the CDR3 is TGTGCCAGCAGTTTCTTCCTCGGCTATGGCTACACCTTC.

This clone has a single count. The chain employs TRBV3-1 (or the pseudogene TRBV3-2) and TRBJ1-3, with a tentative D call TRBD1 (6 bases). V was shortened by 5 bases and J by 2 bases, with 13 bases between the two germline ends. CDR1 is LGHDT, CDR2 YNNKEL, per germline (reference sequence). The CDR3 extends over 15 amino acids. The CDR3 loop is CASSNRGGPGNTIYF. CDR3 bases: TGTGCCAGCAGCAACCGCGGGGGGCCTGGAAACACCATATATTTT.

This chain connects TRBV7-9 to TRBJ2-1; D is possibly TRBD1 (6 bases). The ends were cut back, 5 bases at V and 9 bases at J, with 14 bases in the middle. This CDR3 contains 13 residues. Germline V gene data show CDR1 as SEHNR and CDR2 as FQNEAQ (reference sequence). In DNA, the CDR3 is TGTGCCAGCAGCACCCCGGACAGTACTGAGCAGTTCTTC. Translation: CASSTPDSTEQFF.

This clone was found once. The V gene is TRBV6-6, the J gene TRBJ2-3; unclear D gene. The CDR3 runs to 13 residues. V was clipped by 3 bases and J by 6 bases, with 10 bases between them. Germline CDR1 is MNHNY and CDR2 is SVGAGI (reference sequence). This CDR3 is CASSYITQDTQYF. As DNA, the CDR3 is TGTGCCAGCAGTTATATCACACAGGATACGCAGTATTTT.

The chain recombines TRBV19 with TRBJ1-1; the match to TRBD1 covers 7 bases. This CDR3 contains 13 residues. V was clipped by 3 bases and J by 7 bases; unmatched bases: 5. The germline V gene encodes CDR1 LNHDA and CDR2 SQIVND (reference sequence). The chain's CDR3 is CASSIRGRGEAFF. The CDR3 DNA reads as TGTGCCAGTAGTATCAGGGGGAGAGGTGAAGCTTTCTTT.

The chain combines TRBV6-2 or TRBV6-3 with TRBJ2-4; D unclear. From germline, CDR1 is MNHEY and CDR2 SVGEGT. V was trimmed by 0 bases and J by 5 bases, leaving 26 bases between them. There are 20 residues in the CDR3. The CDR3, as DNA: TGTGCCAGCAGTTACTCGATAGGTTTTCGCCAGGAATCAATCCAAAACATTCAGTACTTC. Its protein is CASSYSIGFRQESIQNIQYF.

The chain couples TRBV28 to TRBJ1-5; TRBD1 matches 7 bases. This CDR3 spans 14 amino acids. The V and J ends lost 10 bases and 4 bases, in that order; junction bases with no gene match: 10. Germline V gives CDR1 MDHEN, CDR2 SYDVKM. This CDR3 is CATTRTGFNQPQHF. Here the CDR3 DNA reads TGTGCCACAACACGGACAGGCTTTAATCAGCCCCAGCATTTT.

This sequence joins TRBV18 and TRBJ2-1; 13 positions agree with TRBD2. This CDR3 is 17 amino acids long. With 2 bases clipped from V and 4 bases from J, the junction kept 5 bases outside the gene matches. Germline CDR1 is KGHSH and CDR2 is LQKENI. The chain's CDR3 is CASSPGTSGVVYNEQFF. In DNA, the CDR3 is TGTGCCAGCTCACCAGGGACTAGCGGGGTAGTTTACAATGAGCAGTTCTTC.

This chain connects TRBV18 to TRBJ1-1; D not resolved. The CDR3 has 15 residues. In germline, CDR1 is KGHSH, CDR2 LQKENI. V was shortened by 1 base and J by 2 bases, with 11 bases between the two germline ends. The CDR3 DNA sequence: TGTGCCAGCTCACCACAGAACGAGATAAACACTGAAGCTTTCTTT. This gives the protein CASSPQNEINTEAFF.

The rearrangement joins TRBV19 to TRBJ1-6, with TRBD1 matching over 9 bases. This CDR3 has 15 amino acids. Trimming removed 1 base from V and 6 bases from J; junction bases left unmatched: 1. Germline values: CDR1 LNHDA, CDR2 SQIVND (reference sequence). CDR3 protein: CASSIGDRANSPLHF. As DNA, the CDR3 is TGTGCCAGTAGTATAGGGGACAGGGCTAATTCACCCCTCCACTTT.

V is TRBV6-5 and J is TRBJ2-3; TRBD2 agrees at 8 bases. V shed 8 bases and J 4 bases; nucleotides not matched to a gene: 8. The germline gives CDR1 MNHEY, CDR2 SVGAGI. The CDR3 consists of 14 residues. The CDR3 reads CASLGGRRADTQYF. CDR3 coding DNA: TGTGCCAGCCTCGGCGGGAGGAGGGCAGATACGCAGTATTTT.

The rearrangement links TRBV4-1 to TRBJ1-1; a possible D gene is TRBD1 (5 bases). The V end lost 0 bases, the J end lost 1 base, and 18 bases lay between the germline ends. Germline CDR1 reads MGHRA; CDR2 reads YSYEKL. The CDR3 has 18 amino acids. The CDR3 protein is CASSQERRAGRANTEAFF. CDR3 sequence (DNA): TGCGCCAGCAGCCAAGAACGTCGGGCAGGGAGGGCGAACACTGAAGCTTTCTTT.

The rearrangement joins TRBV3-1 (or the pseudogene TRBV3-2) to TRBJ2-7, with D maybe TRBD1 (6 bases). The V gene lost 0 bases and the J gene lost 4 bases, with 10 bases spanning the gap. The CDR3 is 14 amino acids. Germline-derived CDR1 and CDR2 are LGHDT and YNNKEL (reference sequence). The CDR3 here is CASSQEQGVYEQYF. CDR3 bases: TGTGCCAGCAGCCAAGAACAGGGCGTATACGAGCAGTACTTC.

The chain employs TRBV6-1 and TRBJ1-1, with a weak D call TRBD1 (6 bases). Trimming pared 5 bases from V and 4 bases from J, leaving 11 bases between. The CDR3 covers 13 residues. In germline, CDR1 is MNHNS, CDR2 SASEGT. CDR3 amino acids: CASSSRQVTEAFF. CDR3 nucleotides: TGTGCCAGCAGTTCCCGACAGGTCACTGAAGCTTTCTTT.

The V and J genes are TRBV12-5 and TRBJ1-1; 11 bases agree with TRBD1. V shed 1 base, J shed 5 bases, and the junction held 6 bases outside the gene matches. CDR1 is LGHNT and CDR2 is FRNRAP in the germline V gene. CDR3 size: 16 residues. In DNA, the CDR3 is TGTGCTAGTGGTTTGGACAGGACAGGGGGCGTTACTGAAGCTTTCTTT. Its translation: CASGLDRTGGVTEAFF.

V gene TRBV5-4 combines with J gene TRBJ2-7; tentative D call: TRBD2 (7 bases). This CDR3 has 17 residues. Germline-derived CDR1 and CDR2 are SGHNT and YYREEE (reference sequence). Trimming removed 0 bases from V and 5 bases from J, with 21 bases in between. CDR3 loop: CASSLVLGGGSAHEQYF. The CDR3 bases are TGTGCCAGCAGCTTGGTACTCGGCGGGGGCTCTGCCCACGAGCAGTACTTC.